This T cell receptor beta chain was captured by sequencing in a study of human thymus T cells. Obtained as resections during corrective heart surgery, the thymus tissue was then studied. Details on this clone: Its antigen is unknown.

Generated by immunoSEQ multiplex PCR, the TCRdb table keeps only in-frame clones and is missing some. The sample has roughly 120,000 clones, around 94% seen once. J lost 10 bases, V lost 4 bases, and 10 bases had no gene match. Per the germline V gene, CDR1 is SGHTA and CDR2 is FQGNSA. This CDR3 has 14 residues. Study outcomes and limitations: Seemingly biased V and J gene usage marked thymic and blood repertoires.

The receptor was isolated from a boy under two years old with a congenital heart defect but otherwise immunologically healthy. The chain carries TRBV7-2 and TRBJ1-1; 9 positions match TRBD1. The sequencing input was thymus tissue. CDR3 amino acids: CASSSGTGRQGAFF. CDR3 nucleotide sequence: TGTGCCAGCAGCTCCGGGACAGGGCGGCAGGGAGCTTTCTTT.